This TCR beta chain was captured by sequencing in a study of blood T cell repertoires in COVID-19. Study-level information: The samples span acute and convalescent COVID-19 from the United States, Italy and Spain. The analysed material was cDNA or gDNA that came from T cells, B-cell-depleted T cells, or PBMCs.

The CDR3 contains 16 residues. Germline V gene sequence: CDR1 MNHEY, CDR2 SMNVEV (reference sequence). V was pared by 6 bases and J by 5 bases, with 23 bases between. This clone was detected only a few times. Original methodology: Estimates of nucleated cell counts were drawn from the amplification of reference gene primers. Some clones are missing from TCRdb's copy, which holds only in-frame ones; the method was immunoSEQ multiplex PCR. V and J calls and clone size follow that table, whereas D and trimming were derived from the DNA. The sample has a few hundred thousand clones; about 82% are singletons.

V gene TRBV27 combines with J gene TRBJ2-7; the D gene is possibly TRBD2 (7 bases). What was sequenced was peripheral blood. This sequence originates from a human donor in a cohort sampled during active COVID-19. Here the CDR3 DNA reads TGTGCCAGCAGGCAGAGGACGGCGGGGGCCATCCACGAGCAGTACTTC. It is translated as CASRQRTAGAIHEQYF.